These T cell receptor beta chains were read from a single sample in a study of blood T cells in healthy people across ages. Using its own MiXCR run on the 5' RACE reads, TCRdb lists one record per CDR3 protein. The sample lists 1.5 million to 1.9 million distinct CDR3 sequences, approximately 43% seen once, with about 3.8% in the top ten. The sample taken for sequencing was blood. The receptor set was obtained from a woman between 18 and 29 years old in good health. Both conserved end residues are part of each CDR3. D genes are given only for firm matches. Expanded clones are given a class, and other clones once, few, many or no size at all.

j_gene	v_gene	d_gene	abundance	CDR3aa	CDR3nt
TRBJ2-7	TRBV11-2	.	few	CASSLNLIYEQYF	TGTGCCAGCAGCTTAAATCTGATCTACGAGCAGTACTTC
TRBJ1-4	TRBV15	TRBD1	few	CATSTLAAGTENEKLFF	TGTGCCACCAGCACCCTGGCTGCCGGGACAGAGAATGAAAAACTGTTTTTT
TRBJ2-3	TRBV9	TRBD2	few	CASSERASGGELFADTQYF	TGTGCCAGCAGCGAACGAGCTAGCGGGGGGGAACTCTTCGCAGATACGCAGTATTTT
TRBJ1-1	TRBV29-1	.	few	CSVEDLGLPGTEAFF	TGCAGCGTTGAAGATCTCGGACTACCTGGGACTGAAGCTTTCTTT
TRBJ2-1	TRBV4-1	TRBD2	few	CASSQETSGRRNEQFF	TGCGCCAGCAGCCAGGAGACTAGCGGGAGGAGGAATGAGCAGTTCTTC
TRBJ2-5	TRBV5-7	TRBD1	few	CASSLETDRGREQYF	TGTGCCAGCAGCTTGGAAACGGACAGGGGTAGGGAGCAGTACTTC
TRBJ2-7	TRBV18	TRBD2	.	CASSPSTSGASSYNEQYF	TGTGCCAGCTCACCATCGACTAGCGGGGCCAGCTCCTACAATGAGCAGTACTTC
TRBJ2-3	TRBV4-1	TRBD2	.	CASSLTPLTSGRTDTQYF	TGCGCCAGCAGCCTAACCCCTTTAACTAGCGGGCGGACAGATACGCAGTATTTT
TRBJ1-5	TRBV28	.	.	CATMGRGYKGNQPQHF	TGTGCCACCATGGGCAGGGGTTACAAGGGTAATCAGCCCCAGCATTTT
TRBJ2-1	TRBV29-1	.	once	CSLRGDFEQFF	TGCAGCCTGAGGGGTGATTTTGAGCAGTTCTTC
TRBJ1-2	TRBV2	.	many	CASNRDDIYGYTF	TGTGCCAGCAATCGGGACGATATTTATGGCTACACCTTC
TRBJ1-6	TRBV12-3/TRBV12-4	TRBD1	few	CASSYRGSNSPLHF	TGTGCCAGCAGTTACAGGGGCTCTAATTCACCCCTCCACTTT
TRBJ1-2	TRBV3-1	.	.	CASSQELRFVKSYGYTF	TGTGCCAGCAGCCAAGAGCTCAGGTTCGTTAAGAGCTATGGCTACACCTTC
TRBJ2-2	TRBV20-1	TRBD2	.	CSALRAGENTGELFF	TGCAGTGCCCTCCGCGCGGGAGAAAACACCGGGGAGCTGTTTTTT
TRBJ2-1	TRBV12-3/TRBV12-4	TRBD2	few	CASTPLAGGFNEQFF	TGTGCCAGCACACCCCTAGCGGGAGGGTTTAATGAGCAGTTCTTC
TRBJ2-1	TRBV29-1	.	few	CSAGGAVSSYNEQFF	TGCAGCGCCGGGGGAGCGGTTAGCTCCTACAATGAGCAGTTCTTC
TRBJ2-5	TRBV7-2	.	.	CASSPKGVQETQYF	TGTGCCAGCAGCCCTAAAGGGGTCCAAGAGACCCAGTACTTC
TRBJ2-1	TRBV29-1	.	many	CSVDGEDLYNEQFF	TGCAGCGTTGACGGGGAGGACCTCTACAATGAGCAGTTCTTC
TRBJ2-7	TRBV27	.	few	CASSLSPLREQYF	TGTGCCAGCAGTTTGTCCCCACTCCGCGAGCAGTACTTC
TRBJ2-3	TRBV30	TRBD1	.	CAGTGVTDTRYF	TGTGCGGGGACAGGGGTAACAGATACGCGGTATTTT
TRBJ2-5	TRBV4-3	.	few	CASSQGAWGTQYF	TGCGCCAGCAGCCAAGGAGCCTGGGGGACCCAGTACTTC
TRBJ1-6	TRBV27	.	.	CASSFVWDGSPLHF	TGTGCCAGCAGTTTTGTGTGGGACGGTTCACCCCTCCACTTT
TRBJ1-2	TRBV20-1	TRBD1	few	CSANPTGEGHGYTF	TGCAGTGCAAACCCGACAGGGGAAGGACATGGCTACACCTTC
TRBJ1-1	TRBV10-3	.	.	CAISDGMNTEAFF	TGTGCCATCAGTGATGGTATGAACACTGAAGCTTTCTTT
TRBJ2-1	TRBV7-2	TRBD2	many	CASKSAGGFSYNEQFF	TGTGCCAGCAAATCGGCGGGAGGATTCTCCTACAATGAGCAGTTCTTC
TRBJ1-2	TRBV9	.	few	CASSVVGGPYLGGYTF	TGTGCCAGCAGCGTAGTCGGGGGCCCTTACCTCGGGGGCTACACCTTC
TRBJ1-2	TRBV14	.	.	CASSQNIGGYTF	TGTGCCAGCAGCCAAAACATCGGGGGCTACACCTTC